These 7 T cell receptor beta chains came from one sample sequenced in a study of T cells after yellow fever vaccination. MiXCR, applied by TCRdb to the 5' RACE reads, yields one record per CDR3 protein. The sample includes 300,000 to 400,000 distinct CDR3 sequences, 9.5% to 15% seen only once; the top ten take roughly 3.1%. This sample comprised CD4+ T cells sorted from PBMCs, obtained 15 days after the yellow fever booster vaccination. Source of these receptors: a man in his late teens or twenties who received the YFV17D yellow fever vaccine.

This chain connects TRBV6-2 or TRBV6-3 to TRBJ2-7; D may correspond to TRBD1 or TRBD2 (5 bases each). CDR3 size: 17 residues. Germline V lookup: CDR1 MNHEY, CDR2 SVGEGT. Trimming stripped 7 bases from V and 0 bases from J, with 22 bases between. The CDR3 loop reads CASTVLQAGHSSYEQYF. The DNA of the CDR3 is TGTGCCAGCACCGTACTACAGGCGGGTCACAGCTCCTACGAGCAGTACTTC.

This clonotype came up a few times. The chain carries TRBV12-3 or TRBV12-4 and TRBJ2-1; D may be TRBD2 (5 bases). CDR3 size: 13 residues. Deletions cut 8 bases from V and 8 bases from J, with 16 bases between. The CDR3 DNA sequence: TGTGCCAGCGGAAGGCGGGCCGGAGATGAGCAGTTCTTC. Amino acids: CASGRRAGDEQFF.

In its sample, this clonotype was seen many times. The V call is TRBV12-3 or TRBV12-4, the J call TRBJ2-3; D perhaps matches TRBD1 (6 bases). This CDR3 is 14 amino acids long. V was cut by 4 bases and J by 4 bases, with 12 bases left in between. Here the CDR3 reads CASSSDSFADTQYF. The CDR3 DNA sequence: TGTGCCAGCAGTTCGGACAGCTTTGCAGATACGCAGTATTTT.

The rearrangement joins TRBV20-1 to TRBJ1-1; no reliable D call. CDR3 size: 12 residues. Trimming shortened V by 6 bases and J by 8 bases, and 16 bases separated the two germline ends. The germline CDR1 and CDR2 sequences are DFQATT and SNEGSKA (reference sequence). The CDR3 is CSAKYDAWEAFF. Written as DNA, the CDR3 is TGCAGTGCCAAGTACGACGCCTGGGAAGCTTTCTTT.

This clonotype was seen ten or more times. This rearrangement joins TRBV7-9 to TRBJ1-5; D not resolved. CDR3 size: 12 residues. Germline V gene data show CDR1 as SEHNR and CDR2 as FQNEAQ (reference sequence). V was trimmed by 2 bases and J by 3 bases, leaving 2 bases between them. DNA for the CDR3: TGTGCCAGCAGCTTACCCAATCAGCCCCAGCATTTT. Amino acids: CASSLPNQPQHF.

This clonotype was picked up a small number of times. V gene TRBV12-3 or TRBV12-4 combines with J gene TRBJ1-4; no reliable D call. The CDR3 totals 13 residues. Trimming removed 2 bases from V and 8 bases from J, with 9 bases in between. The CDR3 DNA follows: TGTGCCAGCAGTTTACGGGGAGGGGAAAAACTGTTTTTT. Amino acids: CASSLRGGEKLFF.

The sample holds a few counts of this clonotype. The V and J genes are TRBV7-2 and TRBJ2-3, with D uncertain. V shed 2 bases and J shed 0 bases, with 18 bases lying between them. The CDR3 consists of 18 residues. Germline assignment: CDR1 SGHTA and CDR2 FQGNSA. Written as DNA, the CDR3 is TGTGCCAGCAGCTTAAACCCCACCATCCAATTTAGCACAGATACGCAGTATTTT. Its translation is CASSLNPTIQFSTDTQYF.